This T cell receptor (beta chain) derives from a study of beta chain features in type 1 diabetes. Across the study: The study examined about 100,000,000 sorted cells across all samples.

Cells sorted by CD45RO/CCR7/CD25/CD127/CD95/CD27 comprised CD4+ naive, central memory, regulatory and stem cell-like memory cells. Each of the sorted populations had a purity greater than 98%. CDR1 and CDR2 from the germline V gene are ENHRY and SYGVKD. The CDR3 loop spans 14 amino acids. V shed 5 bases, J shed 2 bases, and the junction held 5 bases outside the gene matches. This clone is categorized as medium-sized. Expressed TCRB transcripts were sequenced because the entire RNA isolate underwent reverse transcription. Profiling relied on immunoSEQ multiplex PCR, and the TCRdb table lists in-frame clones only, not all of them. The data contain about 220,000 clones, roughly 11% of them singletons.

The sequenced material came from central memory CD4+ T cells from blood. The TCR originated in a man younger than 30 in good health. This sequence joins TRBV10-3 and TRBJ2-5; 7 positions match TRBD2. CDR3 DNA sequence: TGTGCCATCAGTCTTACTAGCGCACAAGAGACCCAGTACTTC. Translated: CAISLTSAQETQYF.